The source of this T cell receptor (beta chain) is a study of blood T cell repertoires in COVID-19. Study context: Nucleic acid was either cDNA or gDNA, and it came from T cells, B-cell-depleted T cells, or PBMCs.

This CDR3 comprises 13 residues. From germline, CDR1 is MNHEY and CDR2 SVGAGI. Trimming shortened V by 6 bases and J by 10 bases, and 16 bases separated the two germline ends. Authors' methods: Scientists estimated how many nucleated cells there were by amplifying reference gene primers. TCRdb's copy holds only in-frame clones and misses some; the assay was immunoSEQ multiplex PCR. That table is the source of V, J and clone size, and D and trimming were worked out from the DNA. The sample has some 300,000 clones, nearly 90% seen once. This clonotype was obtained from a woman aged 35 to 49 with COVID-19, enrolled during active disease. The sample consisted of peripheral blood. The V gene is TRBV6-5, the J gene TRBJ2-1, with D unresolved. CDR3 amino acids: CASRSILTTEQFF. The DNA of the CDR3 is TGTGCCAGCAGGTCCATCCTAACCACGGAGCAGTTCTTC.